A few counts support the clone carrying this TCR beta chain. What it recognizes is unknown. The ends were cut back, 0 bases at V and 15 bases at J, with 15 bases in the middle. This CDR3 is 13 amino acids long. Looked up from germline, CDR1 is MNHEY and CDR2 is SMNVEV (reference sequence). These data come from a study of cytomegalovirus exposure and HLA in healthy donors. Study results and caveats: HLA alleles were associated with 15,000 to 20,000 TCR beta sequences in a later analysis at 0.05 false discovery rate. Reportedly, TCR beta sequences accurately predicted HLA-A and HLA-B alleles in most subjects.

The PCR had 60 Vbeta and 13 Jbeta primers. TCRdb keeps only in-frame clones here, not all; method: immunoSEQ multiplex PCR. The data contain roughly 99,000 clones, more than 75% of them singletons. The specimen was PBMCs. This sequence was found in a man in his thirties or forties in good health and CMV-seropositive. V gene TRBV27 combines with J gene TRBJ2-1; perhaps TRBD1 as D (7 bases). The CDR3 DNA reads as TGTGCCAGCAGTTTATCGGAGGGCAGGGGGGCGTTCTTC. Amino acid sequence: CASSLSEGRGAFF.